The 5 T cell receptor beta chains below all came from one sample that was sequenced in a study of shared clonotypes between healthy human individuals. The data were produced by immunoSEQ multiplex PCR, yet TCRdb's version contains in-frame clones alone and is incomplete. The profile shows 980,000 or so clones, about three quarters of them singletons. Material: memory CD4+ T cells sorted from blood. Subset defined: CD45RA-negative fraction. The receptors were sampled from a man younger than 35 in good health.

The table lists this clone with a count of one. Written as DNA, the CDR3 is TGTGCCAGCAGCCCCCGTTCGGGACTAGCGGGATTAGCGAGCAATGAGCAGTTCTTC. Amino acid sequence: CASSPRSGLAGLASNEQFF. The rearrangement joins TRBV9 to TRBJ2-1; 13 bases are shared with TRBD2. The CDR3 runs to 19 residues. The germline gives CDR1 SGDLS, CDR2 YYNGEE. The V and J ends lost 4 bases and 6 bases, in that order; junction bases with no gene match: 16.

The J gene is TRBJ2-1, the V gene TRBV20-1; D gene ambiguous. V lost 4 bases, J lost 7 bases, and 8 bases lay in between. Germline assignment: CDR1 DFQATT and CDR2 SNEGSKA (reference sequence). The CDR3 has 11 amino acids. This CDR3 reads CSAKYGNEQFF. The CDR3 DNA follows: TGCAGTGCTAAGTATGGGAATGAGCAGTTCTTC.

This chain links TRBV2 with TRBJ1-2; no firm D call. The V and J ends lost 2 bases and 11 bases respectively, with 18 bases between them. Germline V gene sequence: CDR1 SNHLY, CDR2 FYNNEI. The CDR3 is made up of 14 amino acids. This chain's CDR3 is CASSESRRGAMYTF. In DNA form, the CDR3 reads TGTGCCAGCAGTGAATCCAGGCGCGGCGCTATGTACACCTTC.

The CDR3 spells CASSYQDRNTEAFF. CDR3 DNA sequence: TGTGCCAGCAGCTATCAGGACAGGAACACTGAAGCTTTCTTT. The chain joins TRBV11-1 to TRBJ1-1; a possible D gene is TRBD1 (6 bases). V was shortened by 4 bases and J by 1 base, with 10 bases between the two germline ends. Germline-derived CDR1 and CDR2 are SGHAT and FQDESV (reference sequence). The CDR3 has 14 residues.

This chain connects TRBV19 to TRBJ1-1; D call uncertain. Per the germline V gene, CDR1 is LNHDA and CDR2 is SQIVND (reference sequence). V lost 7 bases and J 4 bases, leaving 16 bases between the germline ends. The CDR3 consists of 14 residues. The DNA for the CDR3 is TGTGCCAGTACCACGACAAGCGAGGGCACTGAAGCTTTCTTT. This codes for CASTTTSEGTEAFF.